These T cell receptor beta chains were read from a single sample in a study of siplizumab effects on memory and regulatory T cells. Clones were read by immunoSEQ multiplex PCR, and TCRdb kept only the in-frame ones, dropping some. This sample has some 100,000 clones, with more than 85% found just once. Sample: CD4+ T cells sorted from blood. The receptors were gathered from a human donor in good health. Some clones in this sample may be carry-over from other donors' samples. Each CDR3 is given with its conserved first and last residue. D genes are given only for firm matches. Clone size is stated in some rows and not others, as once, few, many or a class when expanded.

clone_size	d_call	j_call	v_call	cdr3_nt	cdr3_aa
.	TRBD2	TRBJ2-4	TRBV19	TGTGCCAGTAGTATAGATGGGGGGGAAGGCATTCAGTACTTC	CASSIDGGEGIQYF
once	.	TRBJ2-5	TRBV11-1	TGTGCCAGCAGCTTACGGGGGCGGGAGACCCAGTACTTC	CASSLRGRETQYF
.	TRBD2	TRBJ2-7	TRBV5-1	TGCGCCAGCAGCCAGCGGACTAGTTCTTACGAGCAGTACTTC	CASSQRTSSYEQYF
.	.	TRBJ2-3	TRBV18	TGTGCCAGCTCACCCCCTAACGGCGGATACACAGATACGCAGTATTTT	CASSPPNGGYTDTQYF
.	TRBD1	TRBJ2-1	TRBV10-3	TGTGCCACCTCGGGACAGGGCAATGAGCAGTTCTTC	CATSGQGNEQFF
.	TRBD1	TRBJ1-5	TRBV28	TGTGCCAGCAGGCGGACAGGCCCCAATCAGCCCCAGCATTTT	CASRRTGPNQPQHF
.	TRBD2	TRBJ2-5	TRBV19	TGTGCCAGTAGTACAGGACTAGCGGGAGGCGGCCAGTACTTC	CASSTGLAGGGQYF
once	.	TRBJ1-3	TRBV5-1	TGCGCCAGCAGCTTGGGGAACTCTGGAAACACCATATATTTT	CASSLGNSGNTIYF
.	TRBD2	TRBJ2-1	TRBV2	TGTGCCAGCAGTGAAGAGGGGACTAGTAGCAATGAGCAGTTCTTC	CASSEEGTSSNEQFF
once	TRBD1	TRBJ2-2	TRBV28	TGTGCCAGCACCCGGACAGGCAACACCGGGGAGCTGTTTTTT	CASTRTGNTGELFF
.	TRBD1	TRBJ1-2	TRBV5-1	TGCGCCAGCAGCTTGGTGACAGGGTATGGCTACACCTTC	CASSLVTGYGYTF
.	.	TRBJ2-1	TRBV29-1	TGCAGCGTTGGCTACACAGGGTACAATGAGCAGTTCTTC	CSVGYTGYNEQFF
.	TRBD2	TRBJ2-3	TRBV7-2	TGTGCCAGCAGCCACCGACTAGCGGGTTTCCCTAGCACAGATACGCAGTATTTT	CASSHRLAGFPSTDTQYF
.	.	TRBJ1-2	TRBV7-6	TGTGCCAGCAGCTTAGACGGGACGAATTATGGCTACACCTTC	CASSLDGTNYGYTF
.	.	TRBJ1-5	TRBV13	TGTGCCAGCAGCTTAGGTTTAACAGGCAATCAGCCCCAGCATTTT	CASSLGLTGNQPQHF
.	.	TRBJ2-4	TRBV5-4	TGTGCCAGCAGCTCGGGACGGGGCGGGAAAAACATTCAGTACTTC	CASSSGRGGKNIQYF
.	TRBD1	TRBJ1-1	TRBV6-1	TGTGCCAGCAGTGGTAGGACAGGGCACACTGAAGCTTTCTTT	CASSGRTGHTEAFF
.	.	TRBJ2-3	TRBV28	TGTGCCAGCAGGGGGCACGGCACAGATACGCAGTATTTT	CASRGHGTDTQYF
.	.	TRBJ2-3	TRBV7-2	TGTGCCAGCAGCTTACCTTGGGGACGGGAGTGGGCCCCAGATACGCAGTATTTT	CASSLPWGREWAPDTQYF
.	TRBD2	TRBJ2-7	TRBV9	TGTGCCAGCAGCCCAAGGCAGGGACTAGTAGGAGAGCAGTACTTC	CASSPRQGLVGEQYF
.	TRBD1	TRBJ2-5	TRBV29-1	TGCAGCGTTGAAGGGGGACAGAACGGCCAAGAGACCCAGTACTTC	CSVEGGQNGQETQYF
.	TRBD1	TRBJ1-2	TRBV27	TGTGCCAGTTGGCAGGGGGGCTATGGCTACACCTTC	CASWQGGYGYTF
.	TRBD2	TRBJ2-5	TRBV5-4	TGTGCCAGCAGCGGGGGAGGGACGGTCCAAGAGACCCAGTACTTC	CASSGGGTVQETQYF
.	.	TRBJ1-4	TRBV6-6	TGTGCCAGCAGACCAATCGGGTGGGAAAAACTGTTTTTT	CASRPIGWEKLFF
.	.	TRBJ2-6	TRBV5-1	TGCGCCAGCAGCTTGGAGGGTTCAGGGGCCAACGTCCTGACTTTC	CASSLEGSGANVLTF
.	.	TRBJ2-6	TRBV27	TGTGCCAGCATGATGGGGTGGGCTGGGGCCAACGTCCTGACTTTC	CASMMGWAGANVLTF
.	TRBD1	TRBJ1-2	TRBV7-3	TGTGCCAGCAGCCCCACAGGGGGCCTCTACACCTTC	CASSPTGGLYTF
.	TRBD2	TRBJ2-3	TRBV5-1	TGCGCCAGCAGCTGGGGGACTAGCGGGACGACAGATACGCAGTATTTT	CASSWGTSGTTDTQYF
few	.	TRBJ2-6	TRBV7-9	TGTGCCAGCAGCTCGTTGGCCTTGGACGTCCTGACTTTC	CASSSLALDVLTF
.	.	TRBJ2-2	TRBV10-1	TGCGCCAGCAGTGCGGGAGTCACCGGGGAGCTGTTTTTT	CASSAGVTGELFF
.	.	TRBJ2-2	TRBV19	TGTGCCAGTAGTTCCGTCAGACACGGGGAGCTGTTTTTT	CASSSVRHGELFF
.	TRBD2	TRBJ2-4	TRBV2	TGTGCCAGCGAGCTAGCGGGAGTTGTCGGGAACATTCAGTACTTC	CASELAGVVGNIQYF
.	TRBD1	TRBJ1-1	TRBV15	TGTGCCACCAGCAGAGATGAAAAGGGGGCCTTAAAAGCTTTCTTT	CATSRDEKGALKAFF
.	.	TRBJ2-7	TRBV6-5	TGTGCCAGCAGTCCCCCGGGTCGTAGGAAAAGGGAGCAGTACTTC	CASSPPGRRKREQYF
once	.	TRBJ2-5	TRBV4-2	TGTGCCAGCAGCCAGACGCGGCTAGACGAGACCCAGTACTTC	CASSQTRLDETQYF
.	TRBD1	TRBJ2-4	TRBV19	TGTGCCAGTAGTGGTCGACAGGGCGAAGCCAAAAACATTCAGTACTTC	CASSGRQGEAKNIQYF
.	TRBD1	TRBJ2-2	TRBV11-2	TGTGCCAGCAGGGAAACAGGGGTACCGACCGGGGAGCTGTTTTTT	CASRETGVPTGELFF
.	.	TRBJ1-3	TRBV5-5	TGTGCCAGCAGCTATAACAGGGATTCGGGAAACACCATATATTTT	CASSYNRDSGNTIYF
.	.	TRBJ2-4	TRBV9	TGTGCCAGCAGCGCCGAGGCACTTTTTAACATTCAGTACTTC	CASSAEALFNIQYF
.	.	TRBJ2-3	TRBV28	TGTGCCAGCAGTTTATTCCAGGGCACAGATACGCAGTATTTT	CASSLFQGTDTQYF
.	TRBD1	TRBJ2-7	TRBV6-6	TGTGCCAGCAGTGGACAGGTCAACGAGCAGTACTTC	CASSGQVNEQYF
.	.	TRBJ1-6	TRBV6-5	TGTGCCAGCAGTTTGAGAGCGGACTCCTATAATTCACCCCTCCACTTT	CASSLRADSYNSPLHF
.	.	TRBJ2-5	TRBV21-1	TGTGCCAGCAGCCCGCAGACAGAGATCCAAGAGACCCAGTACTTC	CASSPQTEIQETQYF
.	.	TRBJ1-5	TRBV2	TGTGCCAGCAGTGGGGGTGGAGGCGGGAGCAATCAGCCCCAGCATTTT	CASSGGGGGSNQPQHF
.	.	TRBJ2-7	TRBV7-9	TGTGCCAGCACTCTCATTGAAACTAGAGGAGGCTACGAGCAGTACTTC	CASTLIETRGGYEQYF
.	TRBD1	TRBJ1-4	TRBV18	TGTGCCAGCTCACCAGGACAGGATGGTGAAAAACTGTTTTTT	CASSPGQDGEKLFF
.	.	TRBJ1-6	TRBV5-4	TGTGCCAGCAGCTTACAATCGGGTAATAATTCACCCCTCCACTTT	CASSLQSGNNSPLHF
.	.	TRBJ2-1	TRBV28	TGTGCCAGCAGTTCCGGCGAGAGGGTTAATGAGCAGTTCTTC	CASSSGERVNEQFF
.	TRBD1	TRBJ1-6	TRBV6-5	TGTGCCAGCGCCATAGGACAGGGGAATAATTCACCCCTCCACTTT	CASAIGQGNNSPLHF
.	TRBD1	TRBJ1-2	TRBV11-1	TGTGCCAGCAGCGCGACAGGGGATAGCTATGGCTACACCTTC	CASSATGDSYGYTF
.	.	TRBJ2-7	TRBV7-4	TGTGCCAGCAGCTTAGACCACACCCCAGGGAGCTACGAGCAGTACTTC	CASSLDHTPGSYEQYF
.	.	TRBJ1-5	TRBV6-5	TGTGCCAGCAGTTACCGGAGCAATCAGCCCCAGCATTTT	CASSYRSNQPQHF
.	TRBD1	TRBJ1-2	TRBV4-1	TGCGCCAGCAGCCCAGGGACCGACAGGGGGGCCGGCTATGGCTACACCTTC	CASSPGTDRGAGYGYTF